The 25 T cell receptor beta chains presented below share a single source sample, sequenced in a study of shared clonotypes between healthy human individuals. Generated by immunoSEQ multiplex PCR, the TCRdb table keeps only in-frame clones and is missing some. The sample carries around 480,000 clones, 75% to 80% recorded once. Sequenced material: PBMCs. The receptors here all came from a woman in her forties in good health. Some clones in this sample may be carry-over from other donors' samples.

V gene TRBV27 combines with J gene TRBJ2-2, with D unresolved. There are 13 residues in the CDR3. Germline values: CDR1 MNHEY, CDR2 SMNVEV (reference sequence). V dropped 1 base and J dropped 4 bases, with 4 bases sitting between them. In nucleotides, the CDR3 is TGTGCCAGCAGTTTATGGGCCACCGGGGAGCTGTTTTTT. It encodes CASSLWATGELFF.

This clone was detected only a few times. The chain recombines TRBV28 with TRBJ1-1; D gene unclear. The germline V gene has CDR1 MDHEN and CDR2 SYDVKM. V lost 3 bases, J lost 0 bases, and 11 bases lay in between. The CDR3 loop spans 15 amino acids. The CDR3 DNA is TGTGCCAGCAGTTTCAGAGGCAGGATGAACACTGAAGCTTTCTTT. This translates into CASSFRGRMNTEAFF. The complete variable domain, with remaining parts taken from reference TRBV28 and TRBJ1-1, reads DVKVTQSSRYLVKRTGEKVFLECVQDMDHENMFWYRQDPGLGLRLIYFSYDVKMKEKGDIPEGYSVSREKKERFSLILESASTNQTSMYLCASSFRGRMNTEAFFGQGTRLTVV.

V and J are TRBV27 and TRBJ2-5, with TRBD2 matching over 13 bases. J was trimmed by 5 bases and V by 5 bases; bases with no gene match: 5. This CDR3 is 15 amino acids long. The germline CDR1 and CDR2 sequences are MNHEY and SMNVEV (reference sequence). The CDR3 loop is CASSPGTSGKETQYF. The CDR3 coding sequence is TGTGCCAGCAGTCCTGGGACTAGCGGGAAGGAGACCCAGTACTTC.

The rearrangement uses TRBV6-1 and TRBJ2-5; 7 nucleotides match TRBD1. CDR1 MNHNS and CDR2 SASEGT come from the germline V gene. The CDR3 is 13 amino acids. J was trimmed by 5 bases and V by 5 bases; bases with no gene match: 5. The CDR3 DNA is TGTGCCAGCAGTCACGGGACAGCGGAGACCCAGTACTTC. The encoded protein is CASSHGTAETQYF.

V and J are TRBV29-1 and TRBJ2-3; a possible D gene is TRBD1 (8 bases). The CDR3 has 14 residues. CDR1 and CDR2 from the germline V gene are SQVTM and ANQGSEA. Trimming cost V 5 bases and J 4 bases, with 16 bases left between them. Written as DNA, the CDR3 is TGCAGCGTTAACAGGGGGAGCGGGGCAGATACGCAGTATTTT. It is translated as CSVNRGSGADTQYF.

The chain links TRBV28 to TRBJ1-2, with 8 bases that match TRBD1. The CDR3 extends over 15 amino acids. Germline V gene sequence: CDR1 MDHEN, CDR2 SYDVKM. The J segment lost 4 bases and the V segment lost 1 base, leaving 5 bases of the junction unmatched. CDR3 in amino acids: CASSLSGGTPYGYTF. CDR3 nucleotide sequence: TGTGCCAGCAGTTTATCAGGGGGCACCCCCTATGGCTACACCTTC.

V and J are TRBV11-2 and TRBJ2-2; TRBD2 aligns across 10 bases. The CDR3 consists of 17 residues. J was trimmed by 5 bases and V by 4 bases; bases with no gene match: 10. The germline gives CDR1 SGHAT, CDR2 FQNNGV. CDR3 coding DNA: TGTGCCAGCAGCTACCCCCTAGCGGGAGAGGGGACCGGGGAGCTGTTTTTT. Its protein is CASSYPLAGEGTGELFF.

This CDR3 is CASSDRYQETQYF. CDR3 nucleotides: TGTGCCAGCAGCGACAGATACCAAGAGACCCAGTACTTC. This chain uses TRBV25-1 with TRBJ2-5, with a weak D call TRBD1 (5 bases). Germline CDR1 and CDR2: MGHDK and SYGVNS. The ends were cut back, 6 bases at V and 0 bases at J, with 8 bases in the middle. CDR3 length equals 13 residues. Combining the CDR3 with reference TRBV25-1 and TRBJ2-5 gives the whole variable domain EADIYQTPRYLVIGTGKKITLECSQTMGHDKMYWYQQDPGMELHLIHYSYGVNSTEKGDLSSESTVSRIRTEHFPLTLESARPSHTSQYLCASSDRYQETQYFGPGTRLLVL.

J is TRBJ2-7 and V is TRBV7-2; no reliable D call. Germline CDR1 SGHTA, CDR2 FQGNSA. The length of the CDR3 is 15 residues. V was trimmed by 1 base and J by 4 bases, leaving 14 bases between them. CDR3 coding DNA: TGTGCCAGCAGCTTAGAGGCTCTTGGGGATTACGAGCAGTACTTC. Translated, it gives CASSLEALGDYEQYF.

V usage is TRBV21-1 and J usage is TRBJ2-1; the D segment call TRBD2 is taken from the table without a DNA check. TRBV21-1 is labeled a pseudogene. The length of the CDR3 is 16 residues. CDR3 protein: CASSGHGGLSGNEQFF. CDR3 DNA sequence: TGTGCCAGCAGCGGCCACGGGGGATTAAGTGGCAATGAGCAGTTCTTC.

V and J are TRBV6-1 and TRBJ1-2; 9 bases agree with TRBD1. Trimming cost V 3 bases and J 4 bases; bases outside gene matches: 9. CDR1 is MNHNS and CDR2 is SASEGT in the germline V gene. This CDR3 has 16 residues. The CDR3 DNA reads as TGTGCCAGCAGTGAGATGTTGGGGACAGGGATCTATGGCTACACCTTC. Encoded protein: CASSEMLGTGIYGYTF.

The chain combines TRBV7-7 with TRBJ2-3; D possibly corresponds to TRBD2 (5 bases). The CDR3 runs 14 residues. CDR1 SSHAT and CDR2 FNYEAQ come from the germline V gene (reference sequence). V lost 3 bases and J 2 bases, leaving 9 bases between the germline ends. CDR3 in amino acids: CASSFAGLTDTQYF. In DNA, the CDR3 is TGTGCCAGCAGCTTCGCCGGACTCACAGATACGCAGTATTTT. Complete variable domain (other parts from reference TRBV7-7 and TRBJ2-3): GAGVSQSPRYKVTKRGQDVTLRCDPISSHATLYWYQQALGQGPEFLTYFNYEAQPDKSGLPSDRFSAERPEGSISTLTIQRTEQRDSAMYRCASSFAGLTDTQYFGPGTRLTVL.

In this sample, this clone turned up a few times. CDR3 nucleotides: TGTGCCAGCAGCCTGAAAGCGGGAGGGCTTGTGTTCTTC. Amino acids: CASSLKAGGLVFF. V usage is TRBV5-4 and J usage is TRBJ2-1, with 10 positions matching TRBD2. The CDR3 contains 13 residues. V gave up 4 bases and J gave up 15 bases; unmatched junction bases: 10. Germline lookup yields CDR1 SGHNT and CDR2 YYREEE (reference sequence).

The gene calls are TRBV4-3 and TRBJ2-7; a weak D match, TRBD2 (6 bases). The CDR3 runs 15 residues. V was clipped by 1 base and J by 3 bases, with 13 bases between them. Germline V gene sequence: CDR1 LGHNA, CDR2 YSLEER. CDR3: CASSQGGFGGYEQYF. CDR3 nucleotides: TGCGCCAGCAGCCAAGGGGGCTTCGGGGGCTACGAGCAGTACTTC.

The gene calls are TRBV7-9 and TRBJ1-1, with a tentative D call TRBD1 (5 bases). This CDR3 spans 15 amino acids. Germline CDR1 and CDR2: SEHNR and FQNEAQ (reference sequence). Trimming took 5 bases from V and 5 from J, leaving 18 bases between them. CDR3 in amino acids: CASSPKAGQKTEAFF. The DNA for the CDR3 is TGTGCCAGCAGCCCTAAGGCAGGGCAGAAAACTGAAGCTTTCTTT.

This chain joins TRBV5-1 and TRBJ2-1, with D perhaps assigned TRBD1 or TRBD2 (6 bases each). Per germline, CDR1 SGHRS and CDR2 YFSETQ. Trimming cost V 0 bases and J 8 bases, with 18 bases left between them. This CDR3 is 16 amino acids long. In DNA, the CDR3 is TGCGCCAGCAGCTTGGAGGGGGGATTAACTATCGATGAGCAGTTCTTC. This sequence encodes CASSLEGGLTIDEQFF.

The V gene is TRBV7-2, the J gene TRBJ1-3, with TRBD1 matching 7 bases. The CDR3 contains 15 residues. The germline CDR1 and CDR2 sequences are SGHTA and FQGNSA. The trim removed 1 base at V and 2 bases at J, leaving 2 bases unmatched. The CDR3 sequence is CASSLVTGAGNTIYF. The CDR3 DNA reads as TGTGCCAGCAGCTTAGTTACAGGGGCTGGAAACACCATATATTTT.

The chain recombines TRBV10-3 with TRBJ1-6; 7 bases agree with TRBD1. This CDR3 region has 16 residues. J lost 7 bases, V lost 0 bases, and 6 bases had no gene match. The germline V gene has CDR1 ENHRY and CDR2 SYGVKD. This CDR3 reads CAISESPTGRNSPLHF. CDR3 coding DNA: TGTGCCATCAGTGAGTCGCCGACAGGGCGCAATTCACCCCTCCACTTT.

The chain has TRBV12-5 and TRBJ2-3; D might be TRBD1 or TRBD2, each matching 5 bases. Looked up from germline, CDR1 is LGHNT and CDR2 is FRNRAP. The V and J ends lost 3 bases and 3 bases respectively, with 10 bases between them. The CDR3 has 14 residues. This CDR3 is CASGFGGTTDTQYF. The CDR3 DNA follows: TGTGCTAGTGGTTTTGGGGGAACGACAGATACGCAGTATTTT.

This chain connects TRBV4-1 to TRBJ2-1; 7 bases are a match to TRBD2. Germline values: CDR1 MGHRA, CDR2 YSYEKL. Germline trimming cut 3 bases from V and 4 bases from J; bases unmatched to any gene: 9. The CDR3 spans 16 residues. The CDR3 DNA reads as TGCGCCAGCAGCCAGGCGGGGGTGGGGAGATACAATGAGCAGTTCTTC. It is translated as CASSQAGVGRYNEQFF.

Turning to this clone: Other DNA sequences of this sample code for an identical CDR3. The chain recombines TRBV9 with TRBJ2-3, with D hard to call. Germline CDR1 SGDLS, CDR2 YYNGEE. Between the trimmed V and J ends, which lost 4 bases and 2 bases, there was a span of 5 bases. The CDR3 contains 12 residues. This CDR3 reads CASSPYTDTQYF. The DNA of the CDR3 is TGTGCCAGCAGCCCCTACACAGATACGCAGTATTTT.

This chain links TRBV29-1 with TRBJ2-1, with 16 bases lining up with TRBD2. The ends lost 6 bases at V and 0 bases at J; junction bases unmatched: 8. Germline V lookup: CDR1 SQVTM, CDR2 ANQGSEA. The CDR3 runs 18 residues. In nucleotides, the CDR3 is TGCAGCGTCAAAGGGACTAGCGGGAGGGCGAGCTCCTACAATGAGCAGTTCTTC. Protein sequence: CSVKGTSGRASSYNEQFF.

V gene TRBV14 combines with J gene TRBJ2-5; weak D call: TRBD1 (5 bases). V lost 6 bases to trimming and J lost 4 bases, with 12 bases between them. This CDR3 has 13 residues. Per the germline V gene, CDR1 is SGHDN and CDR2 is FVKESK. CDR3 DNA sequence: TGTGCCAGCAGAGGGGCAGCCGCAGAGACCCAGTACTTC. Translation: CASRGAAAETQYF.

The chain couples TRBV2 to TRBJ2-4; 12 nucleotides match TRBD2. Germline values: CDR1 SNHLY, CDR2 FYNNEI. With 0 bases clipped from V and 6 bases from J, the junction kept 12 bases outside the gene matches. The CDR3 is 19 amino acids. The CDR3 nucleotides read TGTGCCAGCAGTGAAGCCAGGAGAGCTAGCGGGAGGGCCGGAAACATTCAGTACTTC. Protein sequence: CASSEARRASGRAGNIQYF.

The rearrangement joins TRBV5-4 to TRBJ2-1; tentatively, D is TRBD2 (5 bases). The CDR3 has 13 amino acids. The V gene's germline CDR1 is SGHNT and CDR2 YYREEE (reference sequence). The V end lost 2 bases, the J end lost 4 bases, and 7 bases lay between the germline ends. The CDR3 protein is CASSLGGYNEQFF. The CDR3 coding sequence is TGTGCCAGCAGCTTAGGAGGTTACAATGAGCAGTTCTTC.